Listed below are T cell receptor beta chains from one sample, sequenced in a study of T cells after yellow fever vaccination. TCRdb reanalysed the 5' RACE reads using MiXCR and keeps one entry per CDR3 protein. The data hold just over 250,000 distinct CDR3 sequences, with around 4.9% observed a single time. The sample here was CD4+ T cells sorted from PBMCs, taken on the day of the yellow fever booster vaccination. These receptors were collected from a man aged 18 to 29 who received the YFV17D yellow fever vaccine. Each CDR3 is given with its conserved first and last residue. The order of the fields is V gene, J gene, D gene, clone size, CDR3 protein, CDR3 DNA. D genes are given only for firm matches. Clone size is not always given. Where it is, it says once, few, many or a class for expanded clones.

TRBV7-2	TRBJ2-2	-	few	CATERGTNTGELFF	TGTGCCACCGAACGAGGGACGAACACCGGGGAGCTGTTTTTT
TRBV7-2	TRBJ2-7	-	many	CASSLTTGTVRFEQYF	TGTGCCAGCAGCTTGACTACGGGGACGGTCAGATTCGAGCAGTACTTC
TRBV5-1	TRBJ2-1	-	many	CASSLDAYNEQFF	TGCGCCAGCAGCTTGGACGCCTACAATGAGCAGTTCTTC
TRBV6-2/TRBV6-3	TRBJ2-3	-	-	CASARASTDTQYF	TGTGCCAGCGCGAGGGCAAGCACAGATACGCAGTATTTT
TRBV5-1	TRBJ1-1	-	-	CASSLASGDTEAFF	TGCGCCAGCAGCTTGGCCTCGGGGGACACTGAAGCTTTCTTT
TRBV5-6	TRBJ1-2	-	few	CASSLRGGARNGYTF	TGTGCCAGCAGCTTGAGGGGAGGGGCCAGAAATGGCTACACCTTC
TRBV19	TRBJ1-5	-	few	CASSFPDLYLRPQHF	TGTGCCAGTAGTTTCCCGGACCTTTATCTTCGGCCCCAGCATTTT
TRBV11-3	TRBJ2-5	-	few	CASSFSQQETQYF	TGTGCCAGCAGCTTTAGCCAACAAGAGACCCAGTACTTC
TRBV12-3/TRBV12-4	TRBJ1-2	TRBD1	few	CASSFGLGQGGGYTF	TGTGCCAGCAGTTTTGGTTTGGGACAGGGAGGTGGCTACACCTTC
TRBV4-2	TRBJ2-1	-	-	CASSQDPQRSHNEQFF	TGTGCCAGCAGCCAAGATCCCCAGCGGAGCCACAATGAGCAGTTCTTC
TRBV4-1	TRBJ1-2	-	few	CASRYDDRNYGYTF	TGCGCCAGCAGATATGACGATAGGAACTATGGCTACACCTTC
TRBV7-2	TRBJ2-7	TRBD1	many	CASSSGTGYYEQYF	TGTGCCAGCAGCTCCGGGACAGGGTACTACGAGCAGTACTTC
TRBV7-2	TRBJ2-5	TRBD1	many	CASSPFGQGSETQYF	TGTGCCAGCAGCCCCTTCGGACAGGGTTCAGAGACCCAGTACTTC
TRBV6-5	TRBJ2-1	-	many	CASGQRRGSYNEQFF	TGTGCCAGCGGACAACGGCGGGGCTCCTACAATGAGCAGTTCTTC
TRBV7-2	TRBJ2-3	-	-	CASSLLGGGVRDTQYF	TGTGCCAGCAGCTTATTGGGAGGGGGCGTAAGAGATACGCAGTATTTT
TRBV18	TRBJ2-1	TRBD1	-	CASSPSTGQGYYNEQFF	TGTGCCAGCTCACCATCCACGGGACAGGGGTACTACAATGAGCAGTTCTTC
TRBV19	TRBJ1-6	-	few	CASGVDSTRSYNSPLHF	TGTGCCAGTGGAGTGGACAGCACACGCTCCTATAATTCACCCCTCCACTTT
TRBV7-3	TRBJ2-1	TRBD2	-	CASSGASGGGNEQFF	TGTGCCAGCAGCGGGGCTAGCGGGGGTGGTAATGAGCAGTTCTTC
TRBV19	TRBJ1-2	-	few	CASSKTGTSYGYTF	TGTGCCAGTAGCAAAACCGGGACGAGCTATGGCTACACCTTC
TRBV5-6	TRBJ1-6	-	-	CASSSPLSSYNSPLHF	TGTGCCAGCAGCTCACCACTGAGCTCCTATAATTCACCCCTCCACTTT
TRBV7-6	TRBJ1-5	-	many	CASSQSTGLNQPQHF	TGTGCCAGCAGCCAAAGCACAGGACTCAATCAGCCCCAGCATTTT
TRBV29-1	TRBJ1-5	-	few	CSVVSENGNQPQHF	TGCAGCGTTGTTTCAGAAAACGGTAATCAGCCCCAGCATTTT
TRBV7-9	TRBJ1-1	-	many	CASSPGSVNTEAFF	TGTGCCAGCAGCCCAGGTTCGGTGAACACTGAAGCTTTCTTT
TRBV6-5	TRBJ1-3	-	few	CASSYATFGSGNTIYF	TGTGCCAGCAGTTACGCAACTTTTGGTTCTGGAAACACCATATATTTT
TRBV7-2	TRBJ2-3	-	few	CASSLPGVMSDTQYF	TGTGCCAGCAGCTTACCGGGGGTCATGTCGGATACGCAGTATTTT
TRBV20-1	TRBJ2-3	-	few	CSALRDPSTDTQYF	TGCAGTGCTCTCAGAGACCCTAGCACAGATACGCAGTATTTT
TRBV7-9	TRBJ2-2	-	once	CASSLGQAETGELFF	TGTGCCAGCAGCTTAGGACAGGCGGAGACCGGGGAGCTGTTTTTT
TRBV28	TRBJ1-3	-	many	CASSPAGSGNTIYF	TGTGCCAGCAGCCCGGCAGGATCAGGAAACACCATATATTTT
TRBV7-2	TRBJ1-1	-	few	CASSSPRPGDTEAFF	TGTGCCAGCAGCTCCCCTAGGCCGGGGGACACTGAAGCTTTCTTT
TRBV11-2	TRBJ1-6	TRBD1	few	CASSSTGSPLHF	TGTGCCAGCAGCTCGACAGGGTCACCCCTCCACTTT
TRBV5-1	TRBJ2-1	-	few	CAGRMDSSTYNEQFF	TGCGCCGGTCGAATGGACAGTAGCACCTACAATGAGCAGTTCTTC
TRBV20-1	TRBJ1-2	-	-	CSARVTEGATIYGYTF	TGCAGTGCTAGAGTTACGGAGGGAGCCACGATCTATGGCTACACCTTC
TRBV18	TRBJ2-6	TRBD1	few	CASSPLTGAAGANVLTF	TGTGCCAGCTCCCCCCTGACAGGGGCGGCTGGGGCCAACGTCCTGACTTTC
TRBV6-1	TRBJ1-1	-	many	CASSRDFRNTEAFF	TGTGCCAGCAGTCGGGACTTCCGGAACACTGAAGCTTTCTTT
TRBV7-2	TRBJ1-2	-	-	CASSFGPQAPNYGYTF	TGTGCCAGCAGCTTCGGCCCCCAGGCTCCAAACTATGGCTACACCTTC